Listed here are 28 T cell receptor beta chains from one sample, sequenced in a study of T cells after yellow fever vaccination. Each CDR3 protein is one row after TCRdb ran MiXCR on the 5' RACE reads. There are around 320,000 distinct CDR3 sequences in the sample; about 11% occur only once, and 3% to 3.5% lies in the top ten. The sequencing here drew on CD4+ T cells sorted from PBMCs, taken 45 days after the yellow fever booster vaccination. The receptors were sampled from a man aged 18 to 35 who received the YFV17D yellow fever vaccine.

The V and J genes are TRBV3-1 and TRBJ2-3; possibly TRBD1 for D (6 bases). V lost 5 bases, J lost 5 bases, and 11 bases lay in between. CDR1 is LGHDT and CDR2 is YNNKEL in the germline V gene (reference sequence). This CDR3 has 13 amino acids. The CDR3 nucleotides are TGTGCCAGCAGCGCGCTAGGGGGAGATACGCAGTATTTT. As protein: CASSALGGDTQYF.

This clonotype was seen only a few times. This chain connects TRBV5-1 to TRBJ2-2; D is ambiguous. The V end was cut by 4 bases, the J end by 5 bases, with 6 bases between. CDR3 length equals 12 residues. Germline V gene data show CDR1 as SGHRS and CDR2 as YFSETQ. The CDR3 region has the DNA TGCGCCAGCAGCCCCGAAACCGGGGAGCTGTTTTTT. This gives the protein CASSPETGELFF.

The chain is built from TRBV12-5 and TRBJ2-1; 14 nucleotides match TRBD2. CDR1 is LGHNT, CDR2 FRNRAP, per germline. This CDR3 region has 17 residues. Trimming took 5 bases from V and 8 from J; bases not matched to a gene: 11. In DNA form, the CDR3 reads TGTGCTAGTGGTCTCCGGGGTAGGGGACTAGCGGGGGATGAGCAGTTCTTC. Translating it yields CASGLRGRGLAGDEQFF.

The V call is TRBV7-3, the J call TRBJ2-5; D is ambiguous. CDR3 length: 13 residues. From germline, CDR1 is SGHTA and CDR2 FQGTGA. V was pared by 3 bases and J by 5 bases, with 10 bases between. The CDR3 here is CASSFSFGETQYF. The CDR3 region has the DNA TGTGCCAGCAGCTTTAGTTTCGGGGAGACCCAGTACTTC.

J is TRBJ2-5 and V is TRBV5-1; 9 bases align to TRBD1. The V gene's germline CDR1 is SGHRS and CDR2 YFSETQ. The CDR3 runs 15 residues. The junction had 4 bases not matched to a gene; V was cut back by 0 bases and J by 4 bases. CDR3 sequence (DNA): TGCGCCAGCAGCTTGGGGGACAGGGTTGGAGAGACCCAGTACTTC. Translation gives CASSLGDRVGETQYF.

This clonotype came up many times. The genes are TRBV29-1 and TRBJ2-1, with TRBD2 as a possible D gene (5 bases). CDR3 length: 13 amino acids. Germline CDR1 SQVTM, CDR2 ANQGSEA. Trimming stripped 6 bases from V and 9 bases from J, with 18 bases between. CDR3: CSVEYRVSGEQFF. The CDR3 bases are TGCAGCGTCGAATATAGGGTCAGCGGTGAGCAGTTCTTC.

This clonotype has just a few counts. The chain couples TRBV11-2 to TRBJ2-3; 7 positions agree with TRBD2. V was clipped by 1 base and J by 1 base; unmatched bases: 11. Germline V gene sequence: CDR1 SGHAT, CDR2 FQNNGV. This CDR3 is built from 18 residues. In DNA, the CDR3 is TGTGCCAGCAGCTTAGGACGGGGCGGGGGAATTCGCACAGATACGCAGTATTTT. Translation: CASSLGRGGGIRTDTQYF.

This rearrangement joins TRBV5-1 to TRBJ2-5; a weak D match, TRBD1 (6 bases). The CDR3 extends over 15 amino acids. Trimming took 4 bases from V and 1 from J, leaving 14 bases between them. Germline-derived CDR1 and CDR2 are SGHRS and YFSETQ. CDR3 in amino acids: CASSGGSGSQETQYF. DNA for the CDR3: TGCGCCAGCAGCGGGGGCTCCGGGTCCCAAGAGACCCAGTACTTC.

This clonotype has at least ten counts. The DNA for the CDR3 is TGTGCCAGCAGTTTTAGGGTAACCTACAATGAGCAGTTCTTC. Translating it yields CASSFRVTYNEQFF. The gene calls are TRBV12-3 or TRBV12-4 and TRBJ2-1, with no clear D. This CDR3 region has 14 residues. Trimming shortened V by 3 bases and J by 2 bases, and 8 bases separated the two germline ends.

This clonotype was counted ten times or more. This CDR3 reads CASSRKAGYADTQYF. CDR3 nucleotide sequence: TGTGCCAGCAGTCGCAAGGCGGGGTACGCAGATACGCAGTATTTT. The rearrangement links TRBV7-6 to TRBJ2-3, with D tentatively TRBD2 (6 bases). The CDR3 consists of 15 residues. Trimming stripped 6 bases from V and 4 bases from J, with 17 bases between. Germline V gene lookup returns CDR1 SGHVS and CDR2 FNYEAQ. The full variable domain, rest sourced from reference TRBV7-6 and TRBJ2-3, is GAGVSQSPRYKVTKRGQDVALRCDPISGHVSLYWYRQALGQGPEFLTYFNYEAQQDKSGLPNDRFSAERPEGSISTLTIQRTEQRDSAMYRCASSRKAGYADTQYFGPGTRLTVL.

There are many counts of this clonotype. V gene TRBV2 combines with J gene TRBJ1-2; no reliable D call. This CDR3 comprises 15 residues. Germline V lookup: CDR1 SNHLY, CDR2 FYNNEI. Deletions cut 7 bases from V and 1 base from J, with 16 bases between. The CDR3 sequence: CASTTWQPNNYGYTF. The CDR3 bases are TGTGCCAGCACGACGTGGCAGCCGAATAACTATGGCTACACCTTC.

A few counts support this clonotype. The chain employs TRBV9 and TRBJ2-2, with D possibly TRBD1 on 6 matching bases. Germline V gene data show CDR1 as SGDLS and CDR2 as YYNGEE. CDR3 length equals 16 residues. V was clipped by 4 bases and J by 6 bases, with 19 bases between them. CDR3 amino acids: CASSLQGGVNAGELFF. The CDR3 nucleotides are TGTGCCAGCAGCTTACAGGGTGGGGTAAACGCCGGGGAGCTGTTTTTT.

The rearrangement joins TRBV7-2 to TRBJ1-2, with no clear D. V lost 5 bases and J 8 bases, leaving 12 bases between the germline ends. Germline V gene data show CDR1 as SGHTA and CDR2 as FQGNSA. The length of the CDR3 is 12 residues. The CDR3 protein is CASSLDSRGYTF. The DNA of the CDR3 is TGTGCCAGCAGCCTTGATTCCCGCGGCTACACCTTC.

The chain uses TRBV28 and TRBJ2-2; D is possibly TRBD2 (6 bases). V lost 11 bases, J lost 4 bases, and 17 bases lay in between. Germline V gives CDR1 MDHEN, CDR2 SYDVKM. This CDR3 has 14 amino acids. CDR3: CAGCRDFLTGELFF. CDR3 bases: TGTGCCGGGTGTAGGGACTTTCTCACCGGGGAGCTGTTTTTT.

The chain combines TRBV7-6 with TRBJ2-3; D not certain. Germline CDR1 and CDR2: SGHVS and FNYEAQ. V was cut by 8 bases and J by 5 bases, with 14 bases left in between. This CDR3 contains 13 residues. Here the CDR3 reads CASAGQQQDTQYF. In nucleotides, the CDR3 is TGTGCCAGCGCCGGGCAACAGCAAGATACGCAGTATTTT.

The rearrangement links TRBV21-1 to TRBJ2-5; the tabulated D call, TRBD1, remains unverified against the DNA. TRBV21-1 is an annotated pseudogene. There are 16 residues in the CDR3. This chain's CDR3 is CASSKSVGGKFETQYF. CDR3 DNA: TGTGCCAGCAGCAAATCCGTCGGGGGAAAGTTTGAGACCCAGTACTTC.

The chain recombines TRBV28 with TRBJ2-1; 8 positions agree with TRBD2. CDR1 is MDHEN and CDR2 is SYDVKM in the germline V gene. V shed 9 bases, J shed 3 bases, and the junction held 10 bases outside the gene matches. CDR3 length: 15 residues. The CDR3 DNA sequence: TGTGCCAGTCCTAACCGCGGGGGGCACTACAATGAGCAGTTCTTC. Residues: CASPNRGGHYNEQFF.

This chain links TRBV18 with TRBJ1-6; D might be TRBD1 (5 bases). This CDR3 comprises 15 residues. The germline gives CDR1 KGHSH, CDR2 LQKENI. Trimming removed 2 bases from V and 9 bases from J, with 14 bases in between. This CDR3 reads CASSPYKGEGSPLHF. The CDR3 DNA reads TGTGCCAGCTCACCATATAAAGGGGAAGGTTCACCCCTCCACTTT.

This chain joins TRBV3-1 and TRBJ1-3, with 7 bases identical to TRBD1. This CDR3 has 16 amino acids. Trimming took 3 bases from V and 0 from J; bases not matched to a gene: 5. CDR1 and CDR2 (germline): LGHDT, YNNKEL (reference sequence). The CDR3 DNA follows: TGTGCCAGCAGCCAGCAGGGACAGATCTCTGGAAACACCATATATTTT. As protein: CASSQQGQISGNTIYF.

V is TRBV5-4 and J is TRBJ1-2; D gene uncertain. The V and J ends lost 0 bases and 3 bases respectively, with 9 bases between them. Germline V CDR1 and CDR2: SGHNT, YYREEE (reference sequence). This CDR3 contains 14 residues. The CDR3 sequence: CASSLGSEDYGYTF. CDR3 nucleotides: TGTGCCAGCAGCTTGGGGTCGGAGGACTATGGCTACACCTTC.

This clonotype came up a few times. The V gene is TRBV6-2 or TRBV6-3, the J gene TRBJ2-2; D gene uncertain. V gave up 4 bases and J gave up 3 bases, with 6 bases separating them. Germline values: CDR1 MNHEY, CDR2 SVGEGT. This CDR3 is built from 13 residues. CDR3 DNA sequence: TGTGCCAGCAGTTTAATATACACCGGGGAGCTGTTTTTT. This codes for CASSLIYTGELFF.

As DNA, the CDR3 is TGCGCCAGCAGCTTGACCGCCAGTCCTAACTATGGCTACACCTTC. Translation: CASSLTASPNYGYTF. The chain recombines TRBV5-1 with TRBJ1-2, with D unclear. The V gene's germline CDR1 is SGHRS and CDR2 YFSETQ. The CDR3 has 15 residues. Deletions cut 1 base from V and 0 bases from J, with 10 bases between.

This clonotype was seen only a few times. This chain joins TRBV18 and TRBJ2-1; tentatively, D is TRBD1 (5 bases). This CDR3 is 14 amino acids long. Germline V gene lookup returns CDR1 KGHSH and CDR2 LQKENI. V was pared by 2 bases and J by 6 bases, with 11 bases between. The CDR3 sequence: CASSPARAPNEQFF. The CDR3, as DNA: TGTGCCAGCTCACCAGCCAGGGCCCCCAATGAGCAGTTCTTC.

This clonotype was seen ten or more times. The CDR3 here is CASSLAAVYNQPQHF. The CDR3 DNA follows: TGTGCCAGCAGCTTAGCGGCCGTTTACAATCAGCCCCAGCATTTT. The rearrangement links TRBV7-2 to TRBJ1-5; D not certain. Trimming cost V 0 bases and J 3 bases, with 9 bases left between them. From germline, CDR1 is SGHTA and CDR2 FQGNSA. The CDR3 is 15 residues long.

The rearrangement joins TRBV20-1 to TRBJ1-1, with D hard to call. The V end lost 6 bases, the J end lost 3 bases, and 14 bases lay between the germline ends. CDR3 length: 13 residues. Germline V lookup: CDR1 DFQATT, CDR2 SNEGSKA (reference sequence). CDR3 protein: CSARMGDHTEAFF. The DNA of the CDR3 is TGCAGTGCCAGAATGGGCGACCACACTGAAGCTTTCTTT.

This rearrangement joins TRBV5-1 to TRBJ1-2, with 7 bases that match TRBD1. The CDR3 loop spans 14 amino acids. Germline CDR1 SGHRS, CDR2 YFSETQ. V shed 4 bases and J 2 bases; nucleotides not matched to a gene: 5. CDR3 nucleotide sequence: TGCGCCAGCAGCCGGACAGGATCAAACTATGGCTACACCTTC. It is translated as CASSRTGSNYGYTF. Filled out from reference TRBV5-1 and TRBJ1-2, the complete variable domain reads KAGVTQTPRYLIKTRGQQVTLSCSPISGHRSVSWYQQTPGQGLQFLFEYFSETQRNKGNFPGRFSGRQFSNSRSEMNVSTLELGDSALYLCASSRTGSNYGYTFGSGTRLTVV.

The V gene is TRBV6-1, the J gene TRBJ2-3, with D unresolved. The germline V gene has CDR1 MNHNS and CDR2 SASEGT. The CDR3 is made up of 13 amino acids. Trimming removed 10 bases at V and 0 bases at J, with 11 bases between. DNA of the CDR3: TGTGCCACCACGGCAGCTAGCACAGATACGCAGTATTTT. It is translated as CATTAASTDTQYF.

A few counts support this clonotype. This rearrangement joins TRBV7-8 to TRBJ2-7; 9 bases agree with TRBD1. With V trimmed by 7 bases and J by 3 bases, 10 bases remained unmatched. CDR1 is SGHVS and CDR2 is FQNEAQ in the germline V gene. The CDR3 loop spans 15 amino acids. The CDR3 is CASKPDRDRVYEQYF. The CDR3, as DNA: TGTGCCAGCAAGCCGGACCGGGACAGGGTCTACGAGCAGTACTTC.